The T cell receptor (beta chain) under discussion was sequenced for a study of CD8+CD57+ T cells in acquired aplastic anemia. As for the study in general: Across the sorted CD4+ and CD8+ cells, DNA amounts averaged roughly 3.5 ug.

This CDR3 is 12 amino acids long. Germline V gives CDR1 MNHEY, CDR2 SVGAGI. V was pared by 6 bases and J by 5 bases, with 11 bases between. TCR beta VDJ and CDR3 profiling used genomic DNA as template. TCRdb re-called the reads with MiXCR, one entry per CDR3 protein. The data show roughly 250,000 distinct CDR3 sequences, with approximately 45% seen just once and approximately 7.8% held by the top ten. General study results and limits: More than 25 was the count of CD8+ CDR3 sequences that patients shared with controls.

This clonotype was picked up many times. The antigen remains unidentified. The patients chosen for sequencing had shown expansion of CD8+CD57+ cells (detected by flow cytometry). Severe acquired aplastic anemia was present in all patients. The chain employs TRBV6-5 and TRBJ2-7; the D is unclear. Sequencing used sorted CD4+, CD8+, or CD8+CD57+ T cells (not recorded which) from PBMCs. The receptor comes from a human donor with aplastic anemia. CDR3 sequence: CASRAGSHEQYF. CDR3 in DNA: TGTGCCAGCAGGGCTGGTTCTCACGAGCAGTACTTC.